The sequence of this TCR beta chain was determined in a study of cytomegalovirus exposure and HLA in healthy donors. PCR primers comprised 60 Vbeta and 13 Jbeta primers. Sequencing used immunoSEQ multiplex PCR; TCRdb keeps in-frame clones, though not all of them. In the table there are some 120,000 clones, around 72% of which are singletons. The germline gives CDR1 ENHRY, CDR2 SYGVKD. The ends were cut back, 1 base at V and 0 bases at J, with 11 bases in the middle. The CDR3 has 16 residues. This chain connects TRBV10-3 to TRBJ2-3, with a weak D call TRBD2 (6 bases). What was sequenced was PBMCs. This clonotype originated in a woman aged 45 to 65 in good health and CMV-seropositive. CDR3: CAISEWKSGSTDTQYF. The CDR3 DNA is TGTGCCATCAGTGAGTGGAAGAGCGGGAGCACAGATACGCAGTATTTT.